This T cell receptor beta chain appears in the sequencing data of a study of cytotoxic CD8 clonotypes in ibrutinib-treated CLL. The table came from immunoSEQ multiplex PCR; TCRdb's copy has only in-frame clones and leaves some out. Seen here are around 300,000 clones, around four fifths observed once, and the top ten hold 6.5% to 8%. Roughly 2 micrograms of genomic DNA (from cryopreserved PBMCs) were used for TCR beta libraries. Per the germline V gene, CDR1 is SGHVS and CDR2 is FNYEAQ. CDR3 size: 14 residues. Deletions cut 5 bases from V and 3 bases from J, with 8 bases between. This sequence was found in a human donor with chronic lymphocytic leukemia. This specimen consisted of PBMCs, obtained before ibrutinib treatment. The chain is built from TRBV7-6 and TRBJ2-6; D remains unclear. CDR3 DNA: TGTGCCAGCAGCCAATACGATGGGGCCAACGTCCTGACTTTC. Amino acids: CASSQYDGANVLTF.